The text below deals with one T cell receptor beta chain. What it binds is not known. This entry comes from a study of cytomegalovirus exposure and HLA in healthy donors. Primers included in the PCR were 60 Vbeta and 13 Jbeta primers. The authors' processing: In a later analysis, the count reached about 80 million unique TCR beta chains, with about 9.9 million shared. Measured with immunoSEQ multiplex PCR; TCRdb has only the in-frame clones, and not every one. That table gives V, J and clone size, and the DNA gave D and trimming. Found here are around 44,000 clones; the top ten clones hold roughly 5.5%. In germline, CDR1 is GTSNPN, CDR2 SVGIG (reference sequence). CDR3 length: 14 amino acids. V lost 6 bases and J lost 1, with 13 bases in between. Overall study results and limits: A later analysis, which compared TCR beta chains of equal frequency, found the HLA-associated ones more clonally expanded. Listed as cytomegalovirus-associated were 150 to 200 TCR beta chains. For most TCR beta V segments, an earlier analysis put the productive rate at about 90% or about 30% of the time.

The chain is built from TRBV30 and TRBJ1-3, with a tentative D call TRBD1 (6 bases). The source of this sequence is a male donor in good health and CMV-seropositive. The sequencing input was PBMCs. CDR3 loop: CACQPGESGNTIYF. The CDR3 DNA follows: TGTGCCTGTCAACCAGGGGAATCTGGAAACACCATATATTTT.